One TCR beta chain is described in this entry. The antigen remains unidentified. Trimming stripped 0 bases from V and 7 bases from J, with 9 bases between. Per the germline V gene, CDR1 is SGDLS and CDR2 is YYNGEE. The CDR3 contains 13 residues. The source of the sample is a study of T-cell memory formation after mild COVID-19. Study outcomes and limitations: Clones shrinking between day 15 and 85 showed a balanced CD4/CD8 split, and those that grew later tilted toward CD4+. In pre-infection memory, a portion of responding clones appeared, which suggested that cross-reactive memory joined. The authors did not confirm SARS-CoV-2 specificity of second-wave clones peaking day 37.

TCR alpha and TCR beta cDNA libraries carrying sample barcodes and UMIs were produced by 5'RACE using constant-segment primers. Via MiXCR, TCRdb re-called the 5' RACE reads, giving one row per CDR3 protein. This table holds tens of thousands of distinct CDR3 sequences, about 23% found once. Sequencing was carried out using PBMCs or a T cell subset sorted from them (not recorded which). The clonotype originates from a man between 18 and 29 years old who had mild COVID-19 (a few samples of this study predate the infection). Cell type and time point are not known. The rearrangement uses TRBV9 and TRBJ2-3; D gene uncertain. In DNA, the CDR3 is TGTGCCAGCAGCGTAGCCGGCAGGCATACGCAGTATTTT. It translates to CASSVAGRHTQYF.